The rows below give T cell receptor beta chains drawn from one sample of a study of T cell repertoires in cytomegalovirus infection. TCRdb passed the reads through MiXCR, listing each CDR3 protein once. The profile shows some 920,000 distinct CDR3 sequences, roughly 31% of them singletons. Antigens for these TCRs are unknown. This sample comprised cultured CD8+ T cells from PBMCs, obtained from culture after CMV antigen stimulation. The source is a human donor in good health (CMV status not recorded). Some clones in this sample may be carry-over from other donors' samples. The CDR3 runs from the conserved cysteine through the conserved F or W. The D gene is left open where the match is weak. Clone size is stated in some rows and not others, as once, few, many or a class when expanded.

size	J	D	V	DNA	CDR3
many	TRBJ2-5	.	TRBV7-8	TGTGCCAGCAGCTTACCTGGGACGCAAGAGACCCAGTACTTC	CASSLPGTQETQYF
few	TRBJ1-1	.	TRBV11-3	TGTGCCAGCAGCTTCGGGTTGGGGAACACTGAAGCTTTCTTT	CASSFGLGNTEAFF
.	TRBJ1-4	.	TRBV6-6	TGTGCCAGCAGGCCGGGCCTCGTGCAGGAAAAACTGTTTTTT	CASRPGLVQEKLFF
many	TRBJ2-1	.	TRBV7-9	TGTGCCAGCAGCACCACACCCACAAATGAGCAGTTCTTC	CASSTTPTNEQFF
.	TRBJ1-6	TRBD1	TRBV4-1	TGCGCCAGCAGCCAAGTCAGAGGGGGCGTGGGTGTGGGTTCACCCCTCCACTTT	CASSQVRGGVGVGSPLHF
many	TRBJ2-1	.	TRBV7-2	TGTGCCAGCCTCGGAGGCTATGAGCAGTTCTTC	CASLGGYEQFF
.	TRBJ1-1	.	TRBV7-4	TGTGCCAGCAGAACCCCAAAGAACACTGAAGCTTTCTTT	CASRTPKNTEAFF
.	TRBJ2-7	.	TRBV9	TGTGCCAGCAGCGATCAACGAGGCATTTCTACCCCCTCCTACGAGCAGTACTTC	CASSDQRGISTPSYEQYF
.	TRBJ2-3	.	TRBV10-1	TGCGCCAGCAGTGAGCTCACCGGGACTAGCACAGATACGCAGTATTTT	CASSELTGTSTDTQYF
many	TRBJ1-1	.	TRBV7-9	TGTGCCAGCCGAACCCAGGGCACTGAAGCTTTCTTT	CASRTQGTEAFF
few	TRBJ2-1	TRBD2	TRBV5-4	TGTGCCATATCGGGGGGTCCCCCTGAGCAGTTCTTC	CAISGGPPEQFF
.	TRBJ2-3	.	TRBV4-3	TGCGCCAGCAGCCAAGATTTTGGGCAACACACAGATACGCAGTATTTT	CASSQDFGQHTDTQYF
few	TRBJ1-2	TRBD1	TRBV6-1	TGTGCCAGCAGCCGGATTAACCAGGGGGCGGTTGGCTACACCTTC	CASSRINQGAVGYTF
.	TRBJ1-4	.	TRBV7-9	TGTGCCAGCAGCTTACCGAGCGCGGTTGAAAAACTGTTTTTT	CASSLPSAVEKLFF
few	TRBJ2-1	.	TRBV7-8	TGTGCCAGCAGCTTAGCGGACTCAAGCTCCTACAATGAGCAGTTCTTC	CASSLADSSSYNEQFF
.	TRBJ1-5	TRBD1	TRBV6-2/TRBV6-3	TGTGCCAGCAGTGCCGGGACAGCTAGCAATCAGCCCCAGCATTTT	CASSAGTASNQPQHF
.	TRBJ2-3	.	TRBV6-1	TGTGCCAGCAGTGGACATCGCACAGATACGCAGTATTTT	CASSGHRTDTQYF
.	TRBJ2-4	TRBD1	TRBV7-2	TGTGCCAGCAGCTTAAAGCACGCAGGGGGATCACTAGCCAAAAACATTCAGTACTTC	CASSLKHAGGSLAKNIQYF
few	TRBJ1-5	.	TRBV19	TGTGCCAGTAGTATAGTCAGGGTGGATCAGCCCCAGCATTTT	CASSIVRVDQPQHF
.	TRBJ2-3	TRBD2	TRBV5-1	TGCGCCAGCAGCTTGGAAGCTAGCGGGAGTAACACAGACCTCACAGATACGCAGTATTTT	CASSLEASGSNTDLTDTQYF
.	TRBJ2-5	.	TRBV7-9	TGTGCCAGCAGCTCACCAAGGGTTGTAGAGACCCAGTACTTC	CASSSPRVVETQYF
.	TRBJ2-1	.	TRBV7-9	TGTGCCAGCACCAACGATCGGAGCTCCTACAATGAGCAGTTCTTC	CASTNDRSSYNEQFF
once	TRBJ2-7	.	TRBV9	TGTGCCAGCAGCGTAAACAGGGTTGACTACGAGCAGTACTTC	CASSVNRVDYEQYF
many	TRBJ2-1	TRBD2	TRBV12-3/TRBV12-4	TGTGCCAGCGGGACTAAACCCTACAATGAGCAGTTCTTC	CASGTKPYNEQFF
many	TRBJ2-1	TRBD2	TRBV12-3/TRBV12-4	TGTGCCAGCAGCTCTAGCGGGGGATACAATGAGCAGTTCTTC	CASSSSGGYNEQFF
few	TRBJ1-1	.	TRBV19	TGTGCCAGTAGTATCCAGGGGCTGAACACTGAAGCTTTCTTT	CASSIQGLNTEAFF
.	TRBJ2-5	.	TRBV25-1	TGTGCCAGCCCCGTCTGGACAAATTGGGGAGAGACCCAGTACTTC	CASPVWTNWGETQYF
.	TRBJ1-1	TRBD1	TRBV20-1	TGCAGTGCTAGGGGGGAGGGGGCCTTCGGTGAAGCTTTCTTT	CSARGEGAFGEAFF
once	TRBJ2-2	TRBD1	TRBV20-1	TGCAGTGCTTACAGCGACAGGGCCGGGGAGCTGTTTTTT	CSAYSDRAGELFF
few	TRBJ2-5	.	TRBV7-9	TGTGCCAGCAGCTCCCGTCAGAGAAACCAAGAGACCCAGTACTTC	CASSSRQRNQETQYF
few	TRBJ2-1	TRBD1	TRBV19	TGTGCCAGTAGTATAAGGGACAGGGGGCATAATGAGCAGTTCTTC	CASSIRDRGHNEQFF
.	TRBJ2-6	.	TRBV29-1	TGCAGCGTTGAAAGCGGCTACACGGACGACTCTGGGGCCAACGTCCTGACTTTC	CSVESGYTDDSGANVLTF
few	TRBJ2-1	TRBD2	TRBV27	TGTGCCAGCACTCGGGGGGGTGGGAGTGAGCAGTTCTTC	CASTRGGGSEQFF
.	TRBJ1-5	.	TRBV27	TGTGCCAGCAGTTTAGCGGCGGGGGGATTTGGCCAGCCCCAGCATTTT	CASSLAAGGFGQPQHF
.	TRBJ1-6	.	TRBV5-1	TGCGCCAGCAGCTTGGAGGATCAGGGCTATAATTCACCCCTCCACTTT	CASSLEDQGYNSPLHF
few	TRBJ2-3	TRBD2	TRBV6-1	TGTGCCAGCAGTGAAGCCTCTAGCGGGGTCACGCAGTATTTT	CASSEASSGVTQYF
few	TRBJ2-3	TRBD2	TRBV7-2	TGTGCCAGCACCCTCGCTTTCCCGACTAGCGGGGGGGAGACAGATACGCAGTATTTT	CASTLAFPTSGGETDTQYF
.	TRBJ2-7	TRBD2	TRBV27	TGTGCCAGCAGTTTATCTTCAGGGACTAGTTTCGACGAGCAGTACTTC	CASSLSSGTSFDEQYF
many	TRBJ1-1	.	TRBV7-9	TGTGCCAGCAGCTTCGGAGGTAGGGCAGGCACTGAAGCTTTCTTT	CASSFGGRAGTEAFF
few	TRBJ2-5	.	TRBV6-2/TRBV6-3	TGTGCCAGCACTCGGGGAGAGATGCAAGAGACCCAGTACTTC	CASTRGEMQETQYF
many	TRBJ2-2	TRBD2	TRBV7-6	TGTGCCAGCAGCTTACCCAGCGGGGGGCCAAACACCGGGGAGCTGTTTTTT	CASSLPSGGPNTGELFF
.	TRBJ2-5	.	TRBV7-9	TGTGCCAGCAGCCGTTCGGGTGGGGACACCAAGACCCAGTACTTC	CASSRSGGDTKTQYF
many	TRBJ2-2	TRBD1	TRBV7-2	TGTGCCAGCAGCCCCCGACAGGGACAATCCACGTGGAACACCGGGGAGCTGTTTTTT	CASSPRQGQSTWNTGELFF
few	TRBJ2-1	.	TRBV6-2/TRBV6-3	TGTGCCAGCAGTTACTTAGGGCAGAGCTCCTACAATGAGCAGTTCTTC	CASSYLGQSSYNEQFF
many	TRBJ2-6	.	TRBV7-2	TGTGCCAGCAGCCTAAATTTCTACGGGGCCAACGTCCTGACTTTC	CASSLNFYGANVLTF
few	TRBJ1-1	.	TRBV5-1	TGCGCCAGCAGCTTGGCCAAGGGGATGGAGCCTGAAGCTTTCTTT	CASSLAKGMEPEAFF
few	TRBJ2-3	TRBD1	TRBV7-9	TGTGCCAGCAGCTCGCGGGACAGGGGGCCGGGTACGCAGTATTTT	CASSSRDRGPGTQYF
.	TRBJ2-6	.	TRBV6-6	TGTGCCAGCACTCCATTTTCGGGGGCTACTGGGGCCAACGTCCTGACTTTC	CASTPFSGATGANVLTF
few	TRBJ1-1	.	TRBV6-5	TGTGCCAGCAGTAAGGACAACCAGGCGAACACTGAAGCTTTCTTT	CASSKDNQANTEAFF
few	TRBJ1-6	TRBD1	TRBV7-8	TGTGCCAGCAAGGGGACAGGGAAAAGCTCCTATAATTCACCCCTCCACTTT	CASKGTGKSSYNSPLHF
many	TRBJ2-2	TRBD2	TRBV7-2	TGTGCCAGCAGCCCAATTAGTAGCGGGGGGATAGCCGGGGAGCTGTTTTTT	CASSPISSGGIAGELFF
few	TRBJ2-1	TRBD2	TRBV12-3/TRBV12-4	TGTGCCAGCAAGAGCGGGGGGGCAGGTTACAATGAGCAGTTCTTC	CASKSGGAGYNEQFF